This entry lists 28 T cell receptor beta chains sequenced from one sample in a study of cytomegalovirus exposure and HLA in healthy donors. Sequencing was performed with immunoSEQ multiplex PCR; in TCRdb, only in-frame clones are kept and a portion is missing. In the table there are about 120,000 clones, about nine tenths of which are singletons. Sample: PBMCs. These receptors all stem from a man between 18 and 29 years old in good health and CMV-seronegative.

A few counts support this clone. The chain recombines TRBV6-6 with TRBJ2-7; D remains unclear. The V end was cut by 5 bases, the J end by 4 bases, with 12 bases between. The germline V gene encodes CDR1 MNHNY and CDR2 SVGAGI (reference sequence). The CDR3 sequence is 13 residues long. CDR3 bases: TGTGCCAGCAGTACCCGCAGTGAATACGAGCAGTACTTC. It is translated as CASSTRSEYEQYF.

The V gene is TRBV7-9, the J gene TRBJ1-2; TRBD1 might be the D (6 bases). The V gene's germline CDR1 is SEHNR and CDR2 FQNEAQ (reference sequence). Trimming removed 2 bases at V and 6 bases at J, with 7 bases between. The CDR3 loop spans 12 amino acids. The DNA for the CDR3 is TGTGCCAGCAGCTTATCAGGGGATGGCTACACCTTC. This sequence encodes CASSLSGDGYTF. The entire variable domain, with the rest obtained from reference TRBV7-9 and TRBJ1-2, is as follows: DTGVSQNPRHKITKRGQNVTFRCDPISEHNRLYWYRQTLGQGPEFLTYFQNEAQLEKSRLLSDRFSAERPKGSFSTLEIQRTEQGDSAMYLCASSLSGDGYTFGSGTRLTVV.

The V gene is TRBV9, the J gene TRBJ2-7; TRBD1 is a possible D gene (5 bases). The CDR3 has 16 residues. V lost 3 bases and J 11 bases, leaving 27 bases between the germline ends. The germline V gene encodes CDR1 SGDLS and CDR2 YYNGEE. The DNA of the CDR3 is TGTGCCAGCAGCGAGGGAACAGGCGGTCTTTTGGGCTTAAAGTACTTC. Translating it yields CASSEGTGGLLGLKYF.

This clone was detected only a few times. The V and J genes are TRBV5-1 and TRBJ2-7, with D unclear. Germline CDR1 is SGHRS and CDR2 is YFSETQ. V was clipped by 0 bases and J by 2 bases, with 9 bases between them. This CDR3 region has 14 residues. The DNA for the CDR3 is TGCGCCAGCAGCTTGGAAATTAGTACCTACGAGCAGTACTTC. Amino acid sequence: CASSLEISTYEQYF.

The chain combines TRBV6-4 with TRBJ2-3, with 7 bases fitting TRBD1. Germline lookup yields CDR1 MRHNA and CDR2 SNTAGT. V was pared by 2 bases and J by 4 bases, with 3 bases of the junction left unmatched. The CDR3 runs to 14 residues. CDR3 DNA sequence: TGTGCCAGCAGTGACGACAGGGCAGCAGATACGCAGTATTTT. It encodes CASSDDRAADTQYF.

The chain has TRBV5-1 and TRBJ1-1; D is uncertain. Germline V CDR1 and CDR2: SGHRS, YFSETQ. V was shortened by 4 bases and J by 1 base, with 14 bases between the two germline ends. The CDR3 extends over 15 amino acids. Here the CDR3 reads CASSRQPQKNTEAFF. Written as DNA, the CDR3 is TGCGCCAGCAGCCGACAACCTCAAAAGAACACTGAAGCTTTCTTT.

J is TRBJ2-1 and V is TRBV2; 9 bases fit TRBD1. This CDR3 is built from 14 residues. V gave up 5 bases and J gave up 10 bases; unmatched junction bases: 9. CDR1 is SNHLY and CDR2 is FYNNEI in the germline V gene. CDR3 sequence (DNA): TGTGCCAGCAGTACGGGACAGGGCTCCATCGAGCAGTTCTTC. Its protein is CASSTGQGSIEQFF.

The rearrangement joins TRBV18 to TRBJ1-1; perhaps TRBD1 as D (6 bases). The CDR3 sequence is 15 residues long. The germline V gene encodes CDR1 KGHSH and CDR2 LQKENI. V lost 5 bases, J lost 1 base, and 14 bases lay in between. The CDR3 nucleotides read TGTGCCAGCTCATCAACAGGGATGGGGAACACTGAAGCTTTCTTT. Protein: CASSSTGMGNTEAFF.

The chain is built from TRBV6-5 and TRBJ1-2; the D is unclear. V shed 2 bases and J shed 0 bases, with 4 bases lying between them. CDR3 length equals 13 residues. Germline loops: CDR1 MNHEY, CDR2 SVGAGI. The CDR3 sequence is CASSYRANYGYTF. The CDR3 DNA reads TGTGCCAGCAGTTACAGAGCTAACTATGGCTACACCTTC.

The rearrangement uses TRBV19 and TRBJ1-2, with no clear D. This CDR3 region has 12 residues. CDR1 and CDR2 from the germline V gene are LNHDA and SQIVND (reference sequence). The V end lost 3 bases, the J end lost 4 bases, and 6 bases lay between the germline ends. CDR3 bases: TGTGCCAGTAGTATTTCCAGCTATGGCTACACCTTC. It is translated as CASSISSYGYTF. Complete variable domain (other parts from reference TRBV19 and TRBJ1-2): DGGITQSPKYLFRKEGQNVTLSCEQNLNHDAMYWYRQDPGQGLRLIYYSQIVNDFQKGDIAEGYSVSREKKESFPLTVTSAQKNPTAFYLCASSISSYGYTFGSGTRLTVV.

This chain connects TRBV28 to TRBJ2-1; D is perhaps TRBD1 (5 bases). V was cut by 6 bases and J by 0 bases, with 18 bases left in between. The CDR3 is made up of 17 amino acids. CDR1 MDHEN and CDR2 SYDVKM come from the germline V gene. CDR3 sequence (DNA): TGTGCCAGCAGACACGCCGCAGGGTCTCCCTCCTACAATGAGCAGTTCTTC. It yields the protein CASRHAAGSPSYNEQFF. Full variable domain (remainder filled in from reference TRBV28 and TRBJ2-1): DVKVTQSSRYLVKRTGEKVFLECVQDMDHENMFWYRQDPGLGLRLIYFSYDVKMKEKGDIPEGYSVSREKKERFSLILESASTNQTSMYLCASRHAAGSPSYNEQFFGPGTRLTVL.

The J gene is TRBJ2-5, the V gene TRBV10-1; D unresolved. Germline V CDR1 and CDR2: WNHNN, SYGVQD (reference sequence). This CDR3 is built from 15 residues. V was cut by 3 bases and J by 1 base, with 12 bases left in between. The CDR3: CASSDPGVSQETQYF. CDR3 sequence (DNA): TGCGCCAGCAGTGACCCAGGCGTAAGCCAAGAGACCCAGTACTTC.

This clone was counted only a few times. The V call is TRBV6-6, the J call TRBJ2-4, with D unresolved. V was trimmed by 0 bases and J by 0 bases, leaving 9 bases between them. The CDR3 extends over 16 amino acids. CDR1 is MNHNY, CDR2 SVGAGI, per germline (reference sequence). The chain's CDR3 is CASSYSISLAKNIQYF. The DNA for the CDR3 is TGTGCCAGCAGTTACTCGATCAGTCTAGCCAAAAACATTCAGTACTTC.

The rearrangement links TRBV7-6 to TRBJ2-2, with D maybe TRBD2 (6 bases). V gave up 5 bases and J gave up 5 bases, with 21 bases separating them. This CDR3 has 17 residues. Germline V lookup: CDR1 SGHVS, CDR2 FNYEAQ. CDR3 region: CASSPFAGPPGTGELFF. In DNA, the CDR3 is TGTGCCAGCAGCCCCTTTGCGGGGCCGCCGGGAACCGGGGAGCTGTTTTTT. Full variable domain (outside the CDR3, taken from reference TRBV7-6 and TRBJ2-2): GAGVSQSPRYKVTKRGQDVALRCDPISGHVSLYWYRQALGQGPEFLTYFNYEAQQDKSGLPNDRFSAERPEGSISTLTIQRTEQRDSAMYRCASSPFAGPPGTGELFFGEGSRLTVL.

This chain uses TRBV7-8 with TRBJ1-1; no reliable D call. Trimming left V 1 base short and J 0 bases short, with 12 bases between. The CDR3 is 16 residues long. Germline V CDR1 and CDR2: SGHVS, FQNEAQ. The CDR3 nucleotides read TGTGCCAGCAGCTTAGGTCGCCGGGGAGTGAACACTGAAGCTTTCTTT. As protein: CASSLGRRGVNTEAFF.

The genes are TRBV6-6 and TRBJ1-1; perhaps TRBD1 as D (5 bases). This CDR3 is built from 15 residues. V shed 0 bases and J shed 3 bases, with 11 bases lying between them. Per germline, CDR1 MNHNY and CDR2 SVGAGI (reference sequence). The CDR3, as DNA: TGTGCCAGCAGTTACTCTTCCAGGGTCGACACTGAAGCTTTCTTT. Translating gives CASSYSSRVDTEAFF.

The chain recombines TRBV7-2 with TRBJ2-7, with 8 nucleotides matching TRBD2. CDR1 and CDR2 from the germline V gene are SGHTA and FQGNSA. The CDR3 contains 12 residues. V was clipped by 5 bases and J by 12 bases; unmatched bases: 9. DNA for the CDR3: TGTGCCAGCAGCCTTCCGGGACTAGGTCTGTACTTC. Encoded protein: CASSLPGLGLYF.

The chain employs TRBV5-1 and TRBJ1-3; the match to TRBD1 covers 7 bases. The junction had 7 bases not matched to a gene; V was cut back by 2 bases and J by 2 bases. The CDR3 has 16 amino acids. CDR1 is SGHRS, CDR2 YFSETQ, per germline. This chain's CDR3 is CASSLETTGTGNTIYF. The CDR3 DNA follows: TGCGCCAGCAGCTTAGAGACGACAGGGACTGGAAACACCATATATTTT. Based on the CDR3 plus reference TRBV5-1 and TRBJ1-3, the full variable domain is KAGVTQTPRYLIKTRGQQVTLSCSPISGHRSVSWYQQTPGQGLQFLFEYFSETQRNKGNFPGRFSGRQFSNSRSEMNVSTLELGDSALYLCASSLETTGTGNTIYFGEGSWLTVV.

CDR3 in amino acids: CSVVDSLPGEQYF. Here the CDR3 DNA reads TGCAGCGTTGTGGACAGCCTACCTGGGGAGCAGTACTTC. The J gene is TRBJ2-7, the V gene TRBV29-1; a weak D match, TRBD1 (6 bases). Germline assignment: CDR1 SQVTM and CDR2 ANQGSEA. Trimming stripped 4 bases from V and 7 bases from J, with 17 bases between. The CDR3 is made up of 13 amino acids.

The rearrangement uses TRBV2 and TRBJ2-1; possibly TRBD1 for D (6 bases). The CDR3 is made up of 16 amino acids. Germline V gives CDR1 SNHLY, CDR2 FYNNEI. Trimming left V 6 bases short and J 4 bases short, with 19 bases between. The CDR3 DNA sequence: TGTGCCAGCAGGGATGGACACCGGGACACGTACAATGAGCAGTTCTTC. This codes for CASRDGHRDTYNEQFF.

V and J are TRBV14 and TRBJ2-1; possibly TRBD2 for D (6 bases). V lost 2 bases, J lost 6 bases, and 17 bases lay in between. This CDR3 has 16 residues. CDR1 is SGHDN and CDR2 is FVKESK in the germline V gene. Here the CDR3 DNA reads TGTGCCAGCAGCCAATATTTGGGGGGACCGTCCAATGAGCAGTTCTTC. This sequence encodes CASSQYLGGPSNEQFF.

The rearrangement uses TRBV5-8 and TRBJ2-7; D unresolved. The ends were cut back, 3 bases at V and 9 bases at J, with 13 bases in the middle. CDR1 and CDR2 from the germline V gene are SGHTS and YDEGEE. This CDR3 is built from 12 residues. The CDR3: CASSSTWARQYF. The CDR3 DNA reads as TGTGCCAGCAGCTCCACTTGGGCGCGGCAGTACTTC. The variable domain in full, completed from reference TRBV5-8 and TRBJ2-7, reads EAGVTQSPTHLIKTRGQQATLRCSPISGHTSVYWYQQALGLGLQFLLWYDEGEERNRGNFPPRFSGRQFPNYSSELNVNALELEDSALYLCASSSTWARQYFGPGTRLTVT.

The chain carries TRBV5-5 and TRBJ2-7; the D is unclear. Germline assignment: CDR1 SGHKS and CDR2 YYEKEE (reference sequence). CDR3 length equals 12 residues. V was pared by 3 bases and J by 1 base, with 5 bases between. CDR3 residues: CASSSQSYEQYF. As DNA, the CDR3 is TGTGCCAGCAGCTCCCAGTCCTACGAGCAGTACTTC. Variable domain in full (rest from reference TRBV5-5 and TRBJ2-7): DAGVTQSPTHLIKTRGQQVTLRCSPISGHKSVSWYQQVLGQGPQFIFQYYEKEERGRGNFPDRFSARQFPNYSSELNVNALLLGDSALYLCASSSQSYEQYFGPGTRLTVT.

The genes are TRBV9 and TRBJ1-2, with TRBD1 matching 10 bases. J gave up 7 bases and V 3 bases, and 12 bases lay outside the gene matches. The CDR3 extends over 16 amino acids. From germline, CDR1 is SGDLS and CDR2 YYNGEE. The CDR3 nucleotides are TGTGCCAGCAGCGCTTATTCAGACAGGGGGCTGTCTGGCTACACCTTC. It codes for CASSAYSDRGLSGYTF.

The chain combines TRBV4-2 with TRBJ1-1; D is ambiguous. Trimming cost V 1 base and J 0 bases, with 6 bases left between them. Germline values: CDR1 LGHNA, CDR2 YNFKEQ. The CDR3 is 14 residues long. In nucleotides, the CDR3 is TGTGCCAGCAGCCAAGGGGGAGTGAACACTGAAGCTTTCTTT. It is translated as CASSQGGVNTEAFF.

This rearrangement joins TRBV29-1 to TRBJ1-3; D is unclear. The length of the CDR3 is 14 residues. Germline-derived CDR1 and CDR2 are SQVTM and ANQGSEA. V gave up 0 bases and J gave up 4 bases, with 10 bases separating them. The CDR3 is CSVEDQDRGNTIYF. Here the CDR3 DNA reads TGCAGCGTTGAAGATCAGGATAGGGGAAACACCATATATTTT.

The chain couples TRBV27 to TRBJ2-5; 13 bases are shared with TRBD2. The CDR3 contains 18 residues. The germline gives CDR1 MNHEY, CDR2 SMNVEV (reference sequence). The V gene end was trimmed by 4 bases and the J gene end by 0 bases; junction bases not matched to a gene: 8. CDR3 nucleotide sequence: TGTGCCAGCAGTTCCAGACTAGCGGGAGGCAGGTACCAAGAGACCCAGTACTTC. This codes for CASSSRLAGGRYQETQYF.

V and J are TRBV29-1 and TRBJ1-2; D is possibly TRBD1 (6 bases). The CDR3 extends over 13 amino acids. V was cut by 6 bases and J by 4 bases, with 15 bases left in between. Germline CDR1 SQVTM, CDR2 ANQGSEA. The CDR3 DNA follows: TGCAGCGTCTCTGAACAGGGAAGCTATGGCTACACCTTC. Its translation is CSVSEQGSYGYTF.